Below, 8 T cell receptor beta chains from the same sample are listed, as sequenced in a study of T-cell memory formation after mild COVID-19. Each CDR3 protein is one row after TCRdb ran MiXCR on the 5' RACE reads. The data show approximately 450,000 distinct CDR3 sequences, 15% to 20% seen once. Material for sequencing was PBMCs or a T cell subset sorted from them (not recorded which). The receptors shown here come from an adult woman who had mild COVID-19 (a few samples of this study predate the infection). Cell type and time point are not known.

V and J are TRBV3-1 and TRBJ2-5; 10 bases are a match to TRBD2. From germline, CDR1 is LGHDT and CDR2 YNNKEL (reference sequence). V dropped 3 bases and J dropped 5; count of bases not matched to a gene: 12. The CDR3 sequence is 17 residues long. In nucleotides, the CDR3 is TGTGCCAGCAGCCACTTGAGTCTAGCGGGAGTTTGGGAGACCCAGTACTTC. Translation gives CASSHLSLAGVWETQYF.

The J gene is TRBJ2-3, the V gene TRBV15; 15 bases map to TRBD2. The V segment lost 3 bases and the J segment 9 bases; nucleotides outside the gene matches: 10. Per germline, CDR1 LNHNV and CDR2 YYDKDF (reference sequence). The CDR3 consists of 17 residues. The chain's CDR3 is CATSSPGTSGGKDTQYF. Written as DNA, the CDR3 is TGTGCCACCAGCAGCCCCGGGACTAGCGGGGGGAAAGACACGCAGTATTTT.

The J gene is TRBJ2-7, the V gene TRBV20-1; TRBD2 agrees at 12 bases. The V gene end was trimmed by 4 bases and the J gene end by 2 bases; junction bases not matched to a gene: 6. This CDR3 is 15 amino acids long. The germline V gene has CDR1 DFQATT and CDR2 SNEGSKA (reference sequence). The CDR3 sequence: CSATSRTSGTYEQYF. In DNA, the CDR3 is TGCAGTGCTACCTCCCGGACTAGCGGGACCTACGAGCAGTACTTC.

This clonotype was observed at least ten times. The V call is TRBV7-9, the J call TRBJ2-1, with D unresolved. V was clipped by 1 base and J by 8 bases, with 0 bases between them. This CDR3 has 10 amino acids. Germline CDR1 SEHNR, CDR2 FQNEAQ (reference sequence). DNA of the CDR3: TGTGCCAGCAGCTTAGATGAGCAGTTCTTC. Protein: CASSLDEQFF.

The chain has TRBV24-1 and TRBJ2-3; D not certain. Germline CDR1 is KGHDR and CDR2 is SFDVKD. The length of the CDR3 is 14 residues. Trimming pared 3 bases from V and 7 bases from J, leaving 13 bases between. The CDR3 coding sequence is TGTGCCACCAGTGATCCGGGCCAACTAAATACGCAGTATTTT. This codes for CATSDPGQLNTQYF.

This clonotype was recorded once. One junction end does not reproduce the germline sequence, and a read error may be involved. V and J are TRBV9 and TRBJ2-3; TRBD1 or TRBD2 may be the D gene (5 bases each). Germline V gene data show CDR1 as SGDLS and CDR2 as YYNGEE. CDR3 length equals 16 residues. In nucleotides, the CDR3 is TGTGCCAGCAGCTTCTGGGGGAGCGGAGGCACAAATACGCAGTATTTT. Protein: CASSFWGSGGTNTQYF.

There are many counts of this clonotype. The genes are TRBV5-1 and TRBJ1-1; D is perhaps TRBD1 (5 bases). The CDR3 spans 14 residues. Trimming cost V 0 bases and J 5 bases, with 11 bases left between them. Per the germline V gene, CDR1 is SGHRS and CDR2 is YFSETQ. The CDR3 spells CASSLAGGGTEAFF. In DNA, the CDR3 is TGCGCCAGCAGCTTGGCGGGGGGGGGGACTGAAGCTTTCTTT.

The chain uses TRBV5-1 and TRBJ2-7, with D perhaps TRBD1 or TRBD2 (5 bases each). Germline lookup yields CDR1 SGHRS and CDR2 YFSETQ. V was trimmed by 0 bases and J by 5 bases, leaving 15 bases between them. The CDR3 extends over 15 amino acids. CDR3 bases: TGCGCCAGCAGCTTGGAGGCGCAGGGAGTGAACGAGCAGTACTTC. Translation: CASSLEAQGVNEQYF. The variable domain in full, completed from reference TRBV5-1 and TRBJ2-7, reads KAGVTQTPRYLIKTRGQQVTLSCSPISGHRSVSWYQQTPGQGLQFLFEYFSETQRNKGNFPGRFSGRQFSNSRSEMNVSTLELGDSALYLCASSLEAQGVNEQYFGPGTRLTVT.